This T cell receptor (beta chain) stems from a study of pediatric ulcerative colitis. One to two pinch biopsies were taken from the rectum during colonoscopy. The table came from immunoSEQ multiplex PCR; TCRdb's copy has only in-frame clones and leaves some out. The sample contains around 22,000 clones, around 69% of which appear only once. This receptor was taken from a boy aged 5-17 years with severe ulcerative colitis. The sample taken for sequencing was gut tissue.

The CDR3 nucleotides are TGTGCCTGGAGTATCACCGGGTCGAAGACCCAGTACTTC. Protein: CAWSITGSKTQYF. The chain employs TRBV30 and TRBJ2-5, with no clear D. Trimming cost V 2 bases and J 6 bases, with 13 bases left between them. Germline lookup yields CDR1 GTSNPN and CDR2 SVGIG (reference sequence). The CDR3 is 13 amino acids.